The sequence of this TCR beta chain was determined in a study of memory CD4+ T cells and cytomegalovirus serostatus. At the level of the study: This sample comes from healthy Belgian adults, eight to ten CMV seropositive, about 23 seronegative.

A note on this clone: Its matching antigen is unknown.

Libraries were prepared by immunoSEQ multiplex PCR; TCRdb keeps only in-frame clonotypes and omits some of them. The sample holds approximately 30,000 clones; roughly 80% are singletons and the top ten take 0.6% to 0.65%. Single viable CD3+CD4+CD8-CD45RO+ cells were sorted as the memory CD4+ T cells. Total CD4+ T cells were enriched by CD4 positive selection. Regarding the study as a whole: CMV serostatus prediction reached median AUC approximately 0.96, or 0.89 with US-trained model. Each of some 67 CMV-associated TCRbeta sequences occurred in one to five individuals.

CDR1 is SGDLS and CDR2 is YYNGEE in the germline V gene. The CDR3 has 13 amino acids. Deletions cut 4 bases from V and 6 bases from J, with 12 bases between. Material: memory CD4+ T cells from blood. The sequence came from an adult in good health and CMV-seronegative. Some clones in this sample may be carry-over from other donors' samples. This chain connects TRBV9 to TRBJ2-3; D is unclear. The DNA for the CDR3 is TGTGCCAGCAGCTCGACCGGAGTGGATACGCAGTATTTT. This sequence encodes CASSSTGVDTQYF.